This T cell receptor beta chain stems from a study of blood T cell repertoires in COVID-19. Study-level background: Both acute and convalescent COVID-19 samples were obtained from the United States, Italy and Spain.

This clone was picked up a small number of times. Study processing details: It was from reference gene primer amplification that nucleated cell counts were estimated. The repertoire was sequenced with immunoSEQ multiplex PCR; TCRdb's copy has only in-frame clones and lacks some. V and J calls and clone size are given by that table; D and trimming were obtained from the DNA. The repertoire holds around 140,000 clones, with 65% to 85% as singletons. This CDR3 spans 17 amino acids. Germline CDR1 reads MNHEY; CDR2 reads SMNVEV (reference sequence). V lost 4 bases to trimming and J lost 7 bases; unmatched junction nucleotides: 10.

The TCR sequence derives from a woman aged 55 to 70 with acute or convalescent COVID-19. Material for sequencing was peripheral blood. The gene calls are TRBV27 and TRBJ2-1, with TRBD2 matching 13 bases. The CDR3 coding sequence is TGTGCCAGCAGTTCCCCACAACTAGCGGGAGGGCCGAATGAGCAGTTCTTC. Its protein is CASSSPQLAGGPNEQFF.